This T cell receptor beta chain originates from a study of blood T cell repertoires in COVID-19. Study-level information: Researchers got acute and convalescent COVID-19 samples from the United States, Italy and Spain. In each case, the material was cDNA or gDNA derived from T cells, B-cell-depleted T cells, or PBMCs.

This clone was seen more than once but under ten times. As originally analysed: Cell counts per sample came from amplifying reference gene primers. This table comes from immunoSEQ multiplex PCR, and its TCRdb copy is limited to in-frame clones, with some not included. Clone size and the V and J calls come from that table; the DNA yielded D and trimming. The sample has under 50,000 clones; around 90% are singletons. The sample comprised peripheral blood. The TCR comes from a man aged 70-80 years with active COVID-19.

The CDR3 sequence is CASSQEGTGPYEQYF. CDR3 coding DNA: TGCGCCAGCAGCCAAGAGGGGACAGGCCCCTACGAGCAGTACTTC. J is TRBJ2-7 and V is TRBV4-1; 8 bases line up with TRBD1. The germline V gene encodes CDR1 MGHRA and CDR2 YSYEKL. The V and J ends lost 0 bases and 2 bases, in that order; junction bases with no gene match: 3. The CDR3 loop spans 15 amino acids.